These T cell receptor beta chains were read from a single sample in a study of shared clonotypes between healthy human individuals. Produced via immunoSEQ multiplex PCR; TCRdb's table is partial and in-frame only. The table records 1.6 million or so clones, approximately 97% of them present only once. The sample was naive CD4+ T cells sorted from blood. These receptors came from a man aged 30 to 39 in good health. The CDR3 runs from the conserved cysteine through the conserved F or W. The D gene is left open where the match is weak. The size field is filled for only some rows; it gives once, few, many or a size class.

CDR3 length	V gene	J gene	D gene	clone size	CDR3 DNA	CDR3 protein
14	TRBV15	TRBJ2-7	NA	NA	TGTGCCACCAGCAGAGGCGGTGGGGGATACGAGCAGTACTTC	CATSRGGGGYEQYF
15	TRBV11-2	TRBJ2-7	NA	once	TGTGCCAGCAGCTTATGGGTTGCGGAACTGATGGAGCAGTACTTC	CASSLWVAELMEQYF
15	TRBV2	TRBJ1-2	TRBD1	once	TGTGCCAGCAGTACTCCGGGACAGAAAATCTATGGCTACACCTTC	CASSTPGQKIYGYTF
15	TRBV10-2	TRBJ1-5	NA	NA	TGCGCCAGCAGTGAGCGAGGAGGAAGCAATCAGCCCCAGCATTTT	CASSERGGSNQPQHF
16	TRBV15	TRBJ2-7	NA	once	TGTGCCACCAGCAGCCCCCTTGGGCAGGCGCCCCGCGAGCAGTACTTC	CATSSPLGQAPREQYF
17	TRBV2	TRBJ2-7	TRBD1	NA	TGTGCCAGCAGTGAAAAGGCCCCGGGACAGGGGGCCTACGAGCAGTACTTC	CASSEKAPGQGAYEQYF
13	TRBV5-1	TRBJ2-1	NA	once	TGCGCCAGCAGCTTGGCCTTGTGGAATGAGCAGTTCTTC	CASSLALWNEQFF
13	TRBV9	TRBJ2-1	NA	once	TGTGCCAGCAGCGACCCTGGGGGCAATGAGCAGTTCTTC	CASSDPGGNEQFF
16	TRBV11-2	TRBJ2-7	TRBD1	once	TGTGCCAGCAGCTTAGCCGGGACAGGCTTAACCTACGAGCAGTACTTC	CASSLAGTGLTYEQYF
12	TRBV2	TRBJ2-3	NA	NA	TGTGCCAGCCCTCGCATCACAGATACGCAGTATTTT	CASPRITDTQYF
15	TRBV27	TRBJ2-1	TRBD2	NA	TGTGCCAGCAGTTTCCGGACTAGCGGCCACAATGAGCAGTTCTTC	CASSFRTSGHNEQFF
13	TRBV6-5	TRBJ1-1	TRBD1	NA	TGTGCCAGCAGTGAGACAGGGTTCACTGAAGCTTTCTTT	CASSETGFTEAFF
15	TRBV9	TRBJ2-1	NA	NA	TGTGCCAGCAGCCTGCGTAGCGGCTCCTACAATGAGCAGTTCTTC	CASSLRSGSYNEQFF
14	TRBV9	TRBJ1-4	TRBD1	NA	TGTGCCAGCAGCGAGGGACAGGGAAGGGAAAAACTGTTTTTT	CASSEGQGREKLFF
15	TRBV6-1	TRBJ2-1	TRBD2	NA	TGTGCCAGCAGGACTAGCAGGAGCTCCTACAATGAGCAGTTCTTC	CASRTSRSSYNEQFF
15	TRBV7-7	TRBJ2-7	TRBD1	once	TGTGCCAGCAGCACCCGGGACAGGGGGCCTCGGGAGCAGTACTTC	CASSTRDRGPREQYF
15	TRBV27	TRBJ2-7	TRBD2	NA	TGTGCCAGCAGTTTATCGTCGGGGGGGGCCTACGAGCAGTACTTC	CASSLSSGGAYEQYF
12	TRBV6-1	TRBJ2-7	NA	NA	TGTGCCAGCAGTGACCCTTCCTACGAGCAGTACTTC	CASSDPSYEQYF
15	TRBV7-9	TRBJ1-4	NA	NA	TGTGCCAGCAGGCCAACAGGGTTCGCTAATGAAAAACTGTTTTTT	CASRPTGFANEKLFF
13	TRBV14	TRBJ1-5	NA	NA	TGTGCCAGCAGCCAAGTCCCATCAGGGCCCCAGCATTTT	CASSQVPSGPQHF
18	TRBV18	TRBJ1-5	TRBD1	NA	TGTGCCAGCTCACCCAAGAGGGACAGTCGGTTCTACAATCAGCCCCAGCATTTT	CASSPKRDSRFYNQPQHF
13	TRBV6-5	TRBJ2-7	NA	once	TGTGCCAGCAAGGAGGGAGTCCCCTACGAGCAGTACTTC	CASKEGVPYEQYF
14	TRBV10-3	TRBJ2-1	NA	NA	TGTGCCATCTCCCCAGGGGACGCCTACAATGAGCAGTTCTTC	CAISPGDAYNEQFF
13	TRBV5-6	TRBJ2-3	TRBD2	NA	TGTGCCAGCAGCTTTCTAGCGGCAGATACGCAGTATTTT	CASSFLAADTQYF
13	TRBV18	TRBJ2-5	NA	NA	TGTGCCAGCTCTCCTAGACAGAAAGAGACCCAGTACTTC	CASSPRQKETQYF
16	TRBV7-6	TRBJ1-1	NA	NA	TGTGCCAGCAGCTTAGATAGCCTCGTCAGGGGCACTGAAGCTTTCTTT	CASSLDSLVRGTEAFF
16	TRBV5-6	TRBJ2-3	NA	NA	TGTGCCAGCAGCTTGGTGACTAGTTTATGGACAGATACGCAGTATTTT	CASSLVTSLWTDTQYF
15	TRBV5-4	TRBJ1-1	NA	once	TGTGCCAGCAGCGTTAAGGACGGAGGGAACACTGAAGCTTTCTTT	CASSVKDGGNTEAFF
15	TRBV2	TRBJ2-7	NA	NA	TGTGCCAGCAGTGTACCGGGACTCGGCTCCTACGAGCAGTACTTC	CASSVPGLGSYEQYF
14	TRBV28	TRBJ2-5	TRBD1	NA	TGTGCCAGCAGTGGGACAGGGGGTTGGGAGACCCAGTACTTC	CASSGTGGWETQYF
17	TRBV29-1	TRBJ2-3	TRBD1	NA	TGCAGCGGTGAGAAGTCGTCGGGTCTCAGGGGGACAAATACGCAGTATTTT	CSGEKSSGLRGTNTQYF
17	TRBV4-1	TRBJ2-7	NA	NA	TGCGCCAGCAGCCCCGGCTTTGGGTCGGGAGCTTCTTACGAGCAGTACTTC	CASSPGFGSGASYEQYF
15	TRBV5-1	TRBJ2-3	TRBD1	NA	TGCGCCAGCAGCTCCGAGCAGGGGGACACAGATACGCAGTATTTT	CASSSEQGDTDTQYF
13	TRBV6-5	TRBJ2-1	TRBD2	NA	TGTGCCAGCAGGGCGGGGGTGGCCAATGAGCAGTTCTTC	CASRAGVANEQFF
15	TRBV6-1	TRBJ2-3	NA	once	TGTGCCAGCAGTGATAGCATCTCGGCTACAGATACGCAGTATTTT	CASSDSISATDTQYF
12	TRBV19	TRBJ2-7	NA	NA	TGTGCCACAACCAGAAAAACCTACGAGCAGTACTTC	CATTRKTYEQYF
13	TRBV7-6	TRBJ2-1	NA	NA	TGTGCCAGCAGCTTAGTCCCGTCCAATGAGCAGTTCTTC	CASSLVPSNEQFF
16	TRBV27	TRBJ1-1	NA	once	TGTGCCAGCAGTTCCCGGCGAGGGATTTGGAACACTGAAGCTTTCTTT	CASSSRRGIWNTEAFF
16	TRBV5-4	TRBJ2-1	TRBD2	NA	TGTGCCAGCAGCTCATCTAGCGGGAGGGCCGGGGATGAGCAGTTCTTC	CASSSSSGRAGDEQFF
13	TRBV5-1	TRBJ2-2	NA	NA	TGCGCCAGCAGATTGGGCGACACCGGGGAGCTGTTTTTT	CASRLGDTGELFF
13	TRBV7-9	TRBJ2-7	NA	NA	TGTGCCAGCAGCGCCACAGCGGTCTACGAGCAGTACTTC	CASSATAVYEQYF
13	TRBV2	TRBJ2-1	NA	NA	TGTGCCAGCTGGGCCGCCAGCTACAATGAGCAGTTCTTC	CASWAASYNEQFF
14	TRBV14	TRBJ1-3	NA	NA	TGTGCCAGCAGCAAGACAGCCTCTGGAAACACCATATATTTT	CASSKTASGNTIYF
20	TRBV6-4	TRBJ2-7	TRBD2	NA	TGTGCCAGCAGTGACCCGAGGTCATCGGCGGGAGGGCCTCGAGGTTACGAGCAGTACTTC	CASSDPRSSAGGPRGYEQYF
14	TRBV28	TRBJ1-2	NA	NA	TGTGCCAGCAGAAAATGGTGGGGGGACTATGGCTACACCTTC	CASRKWWGDYGYTF
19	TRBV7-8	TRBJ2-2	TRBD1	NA	TGTGCCAGCAGCTTAGTAAGGGACAGGGGTCGAGGTCGCACCGGGGAGCTGTTTTTT	CASSLVRDRGRGRTGELFF
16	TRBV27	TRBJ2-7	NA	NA	TGTGCCAGCAGCCAGCTCGGTTGGGCCGAAGGGGGCGAGCAGTACTTC	CASSQLGWAEGGEQYF